A single sample is the source of the 2 T cell receptor beta chains below, sequenced in a study of CD8+CD57+ T cells in acquired aplastic anemia. Genomic DNA served as template for TCR beta VDJ and CDR3 profiling. TCRdb used MiXCR to reprocess the reads, holding one entry per CDR3 protein. The sample has about 400,000 distinct CDR3 sequences; just under 70% are singletons. The sequencing sample was made of sorted CD4+, CD8+, or CD8+CD57+ T cells (not recorded which) from PBMCs. The receptors here all came from a human donor in good health, serving as a control.

The chain links TRBV7-8 to TRBJ1-1, with D unresolved. The germline V gene encodes CDR1 SGHVS and CDR2 FQNEAQ. The germline V and J ends were trimmed by 3 bases and 11 bases, with 16 bases remaining between them. CDR3 length: 13 residues. In DNA form, the CDR3 reads TGTGCCAGCAGCTTTGCAGCGACCAGGTCGGCTTTCTTT. Protein: CASSFAATRSAFF.

The CDR3 region is CASSSPQHF. The CDR3 nucleotides read TGTGCCAGCAGTTCGCCCCAGCATTTT. The chain recombines TRBV2 with TRBJ1-5, with D uncertain. Germline CDR1 SNHLY, CDR2 FYNNEI. Trimming cost V 5 bases and J 9 bases, with 2 bases left between them. This CDR3 is built from 9 residues.